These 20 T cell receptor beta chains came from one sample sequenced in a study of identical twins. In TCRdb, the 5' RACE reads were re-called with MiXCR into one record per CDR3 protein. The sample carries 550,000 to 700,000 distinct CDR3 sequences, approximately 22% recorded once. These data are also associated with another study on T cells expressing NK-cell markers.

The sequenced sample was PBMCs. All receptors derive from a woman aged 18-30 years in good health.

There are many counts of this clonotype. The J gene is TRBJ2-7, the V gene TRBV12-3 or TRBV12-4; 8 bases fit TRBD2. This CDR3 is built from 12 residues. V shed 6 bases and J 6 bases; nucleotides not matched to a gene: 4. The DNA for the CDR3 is TGTGCCAGCAGCCCCGGGACTAGCGAGCAGTACTTC. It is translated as CASSPGTSEQYF.

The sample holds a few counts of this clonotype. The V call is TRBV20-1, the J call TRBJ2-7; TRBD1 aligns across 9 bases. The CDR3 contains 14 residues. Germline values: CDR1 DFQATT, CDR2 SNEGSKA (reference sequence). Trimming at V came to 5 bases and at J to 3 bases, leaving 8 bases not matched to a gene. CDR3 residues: CSAEQGAGDYEQYF. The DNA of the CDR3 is TGCAGTGCTGAACAGGGGGCGGGCGACTACGAGCAGTACTTC.

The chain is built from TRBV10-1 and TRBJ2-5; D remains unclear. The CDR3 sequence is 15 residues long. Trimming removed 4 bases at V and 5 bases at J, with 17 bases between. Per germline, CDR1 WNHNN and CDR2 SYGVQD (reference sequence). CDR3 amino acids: CASSVGSLGKETQYF. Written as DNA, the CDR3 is TGCGCCAGCAGTGTTGGGTCTCTGGGGAAGGAGACCCAGTACTTC.

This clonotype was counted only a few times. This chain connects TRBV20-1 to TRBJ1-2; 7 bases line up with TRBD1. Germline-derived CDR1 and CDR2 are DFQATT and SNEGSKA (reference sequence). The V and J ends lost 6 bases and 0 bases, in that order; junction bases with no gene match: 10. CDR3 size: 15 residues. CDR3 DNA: TGCAGTGCCCCCCTGACAGGGAGGACTAACTATGGCTACACCTTC. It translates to CSAPLTGRTNYGYTF.

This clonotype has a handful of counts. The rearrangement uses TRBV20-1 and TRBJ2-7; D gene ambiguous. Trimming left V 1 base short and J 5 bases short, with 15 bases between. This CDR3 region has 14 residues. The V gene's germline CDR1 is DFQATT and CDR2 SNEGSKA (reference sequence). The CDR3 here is CSARGARLEDEQYF. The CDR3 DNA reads TGCAGTGCTAGAGGGGCCCGATTAGAAGACGAGCAGTACTTC.

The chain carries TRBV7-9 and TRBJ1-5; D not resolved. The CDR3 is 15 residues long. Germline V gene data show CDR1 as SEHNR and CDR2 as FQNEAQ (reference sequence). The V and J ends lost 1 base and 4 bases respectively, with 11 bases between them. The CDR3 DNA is TGTGCCAGCAGCTTAGGGCAGGCAGAGAATCAGCCCCAGCATTTT. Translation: CASSLGQAENQPQHF.

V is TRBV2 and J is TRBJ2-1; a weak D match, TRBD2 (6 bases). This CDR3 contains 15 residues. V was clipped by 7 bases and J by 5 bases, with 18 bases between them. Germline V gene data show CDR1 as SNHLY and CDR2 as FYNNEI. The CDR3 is CASISGSSRNNEQFF. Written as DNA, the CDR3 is TGTGCCAGCATCTCCGGGAGTTCGCGGAACAATGAGCAGTTCTTC.

The CDR3 nucleotides read TGCAGTGCACACGGGACTTTACAAGAGACCCAGTACTTC. Translating it yields CSAHGTLQETQYF. The chain combines TRBV20-1 with TRBJ2-5; tentatively, D is TRBD2 (6 bases). The germline V and J ends were trimmed by 6 bases and 2 bases, with 13 bases remaining between them. Per the germline V gene, CDR1 is DFQATT and CDR2 is SNEGSKA (reference sequence). The CDR3 loop spans 13 amino acids.

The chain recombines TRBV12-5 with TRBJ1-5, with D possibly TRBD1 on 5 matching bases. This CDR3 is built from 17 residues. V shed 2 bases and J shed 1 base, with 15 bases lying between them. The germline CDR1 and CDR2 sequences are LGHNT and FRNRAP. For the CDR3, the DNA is TGTGCTAGTGGTTTGAAGTTCCTAGGGGCGAGCAATCAGCCCCAGCATTTT. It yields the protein CASGLKFLGASNQPQHF.

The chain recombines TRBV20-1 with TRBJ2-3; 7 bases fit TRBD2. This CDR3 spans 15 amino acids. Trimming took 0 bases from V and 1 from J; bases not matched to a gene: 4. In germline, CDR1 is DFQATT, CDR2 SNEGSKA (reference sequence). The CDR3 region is CSAREVAGRTDTQYF. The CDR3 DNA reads TGCAGTGCTAGAGAGGTAGCGGGTCGCACAGATACGCAGTATTTT.

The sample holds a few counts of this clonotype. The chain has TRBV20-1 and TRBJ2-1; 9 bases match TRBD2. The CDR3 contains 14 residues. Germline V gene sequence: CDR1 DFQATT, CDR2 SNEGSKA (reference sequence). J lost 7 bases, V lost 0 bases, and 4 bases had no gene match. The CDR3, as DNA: TGCAGTGCTAGAGAGCTAGCGGGGAAGAATGAGCAGTTCTTC. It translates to CSARELAGKNEQFF.

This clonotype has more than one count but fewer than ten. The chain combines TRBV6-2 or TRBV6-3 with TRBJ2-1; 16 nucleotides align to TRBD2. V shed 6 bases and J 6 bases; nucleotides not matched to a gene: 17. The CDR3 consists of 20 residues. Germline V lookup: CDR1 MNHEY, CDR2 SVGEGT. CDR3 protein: CASSRGPRQGLAGGGNEQFF. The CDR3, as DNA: TGTGCCAGCAGCCGAGGACCTCGACAGGGACTAGCGGGAGGGGGCAATGAGCAGTTCTTC.

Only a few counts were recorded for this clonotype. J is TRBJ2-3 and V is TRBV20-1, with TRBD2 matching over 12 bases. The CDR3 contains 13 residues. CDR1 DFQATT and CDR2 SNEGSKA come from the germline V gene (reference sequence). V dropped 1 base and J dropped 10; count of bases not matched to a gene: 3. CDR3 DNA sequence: TGCAGTGCTAGAGGACTAGCGGGAGTTTCGCAGTATTTT. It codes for CSARGLAGVSQYF.

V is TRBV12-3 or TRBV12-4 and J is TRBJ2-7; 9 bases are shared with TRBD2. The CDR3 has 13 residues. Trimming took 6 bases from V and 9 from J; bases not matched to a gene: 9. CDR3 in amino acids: CASRPSETSGQYF. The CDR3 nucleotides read TGTGCCAGCAGGCCTAGCGAGACTAGCGGGCAGTACTTC.

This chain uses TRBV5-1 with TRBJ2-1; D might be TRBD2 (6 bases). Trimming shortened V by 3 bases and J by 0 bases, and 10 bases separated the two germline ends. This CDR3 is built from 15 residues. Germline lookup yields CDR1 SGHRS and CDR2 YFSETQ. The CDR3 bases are TGCGCCAGCAGCTCGCGCGGGATCTCCTACAATGAGCAGTTCTTC. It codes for CASSSRGISYNEQFF.

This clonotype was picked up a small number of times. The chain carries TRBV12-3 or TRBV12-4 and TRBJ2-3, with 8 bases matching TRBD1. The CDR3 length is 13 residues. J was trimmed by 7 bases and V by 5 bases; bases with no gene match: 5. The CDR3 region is CASSRTGGYTQYF. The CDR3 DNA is TGTGCCAGCAGTCGCACAGGGGGGTATACGCAGTATTTT.

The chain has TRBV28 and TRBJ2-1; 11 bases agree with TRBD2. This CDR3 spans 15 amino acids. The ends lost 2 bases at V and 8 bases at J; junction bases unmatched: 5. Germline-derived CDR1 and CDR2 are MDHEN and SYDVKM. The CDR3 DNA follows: TGTGCCAGCAGTTTAATTAGCGGGGGGGCTTATGAGCAGTTCTTC. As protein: CASSLISGGAYEQFF.

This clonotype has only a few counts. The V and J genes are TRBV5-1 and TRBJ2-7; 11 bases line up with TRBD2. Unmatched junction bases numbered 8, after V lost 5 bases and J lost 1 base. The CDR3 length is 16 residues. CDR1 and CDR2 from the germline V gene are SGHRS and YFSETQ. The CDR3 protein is CASRPHGTSGSYEQYF. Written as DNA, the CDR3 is TGCGCCAGCAGGCCTCATGGGACTAGCGGTTCCTACGAGCAGTACTTC.

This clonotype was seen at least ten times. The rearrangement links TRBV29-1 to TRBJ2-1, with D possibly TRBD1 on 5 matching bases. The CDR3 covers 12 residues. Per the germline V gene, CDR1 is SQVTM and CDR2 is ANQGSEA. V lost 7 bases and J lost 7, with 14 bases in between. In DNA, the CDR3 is TGCAGCGGGGTGGACAACGGGAATGAGCAGTTCTTC. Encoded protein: CSGVDNGNEQFF.

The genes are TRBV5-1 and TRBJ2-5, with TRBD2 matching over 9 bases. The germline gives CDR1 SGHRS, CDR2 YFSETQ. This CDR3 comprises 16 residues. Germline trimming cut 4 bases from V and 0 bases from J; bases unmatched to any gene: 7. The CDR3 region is CASSPSSGAYQETQYF. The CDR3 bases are TGCGCCAGCAGCCCTTCTAGCGGGGCCTACCAAGAGACCCAGTACTTC.